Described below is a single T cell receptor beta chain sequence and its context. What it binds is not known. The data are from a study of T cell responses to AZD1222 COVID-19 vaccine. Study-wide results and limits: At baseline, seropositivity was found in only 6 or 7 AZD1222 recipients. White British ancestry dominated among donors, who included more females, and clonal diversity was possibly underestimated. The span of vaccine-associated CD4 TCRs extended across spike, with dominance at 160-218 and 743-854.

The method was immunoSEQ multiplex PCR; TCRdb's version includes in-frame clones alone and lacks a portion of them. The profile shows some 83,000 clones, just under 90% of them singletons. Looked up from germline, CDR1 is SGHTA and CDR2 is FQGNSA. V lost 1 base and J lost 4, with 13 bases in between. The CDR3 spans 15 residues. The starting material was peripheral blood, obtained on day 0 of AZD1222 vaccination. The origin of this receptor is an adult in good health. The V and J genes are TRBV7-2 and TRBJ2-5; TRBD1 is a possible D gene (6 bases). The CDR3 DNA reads TGTGCCAGCAGCTTAGAAGGTGGGACATCAGAGACCCAGTACTTC. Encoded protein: CASSLEGGTSETQYF.